These 21 T cell receptor beta chains were all obtained from the same sample, sequenced in a study of CD8+ T cells in alopecia areata. Extracted RNA was reverse transcribed, and the resulting cDNA served as sequencing template. Clones were sequenced by immunoSEQ multiplex PCR, and TCRdb holds only the in-frame ones, with some missing. Here the sample spans 190,000 or so clones, 60% to 70% being singletons. Treatment of the sample: oral pan-JAK inhibitor, 5-10 mg twice daily. The starting material was CD4+ T cells sorted from blood, obtained at week 4, from a patient treated with tofacitinib. These receptors were taken from a human donor with alopecia areata.

This clone has just a few counts. V and J are TRBV2 and TRBJ2-5, with TRBD1 identical over 7 bases. Germline V CDR1 and CDR2: SNHLY, FYNNEI. The V gene end was trimmed by 6 bases and the J gene end by 4 bases; junction bases not matched to a gene: 8. The CDR3 runs 14 residues. The CDR3 sequence: CASSPDREAETQYF. In nucleotides, the CDR3 is TGTGCCAGCAGCCCCGACAGGGAAGCAGAGACCCAGTACTTC.

This clone was seen more than once but under ten times. The rearrangement uses TRBV28 and TRBJ2-5; a weak D match, TRBD2 (6 bases). CDR3 length: 13 residues. Germline V gene data show CDR1 as MDHEN and CDR2 as SYDVKM. The V end lost 3 bases, the J end lost 4 bases, and 9 bases lay between the germline ends. The CDR3 region is CASSFAGRETQYF. In DNA, the CDR3 is TGTGCCAGCAGTTTCGCGGGACGAGAGACCCAGTACTTC.

This clone was seen just once. This sequence joins TRBV5-1 and TRBJ1-1; possibly TRBD1 for D (6 bases). CDR3 length equals 13 residues. The germline gives CDR1 SGHRS, CDR2 YFSETQ. V was cut by 4 bases and J by 6 bases, with 13 bases left in between. For the CDR3, the DNA is TGCGCCAGCAGCACCCGGACAGACTCTGAAGCTTTCTTT. This gives the protein CASSTRTDSEAFF.

This clone was recorded once. The genes are TRBV30 and TRBJ2-3; D may correspond to TRBD1 or TRBD2 (6 bases each). The V gene's germline CDR1 is GTSNPN and CDR2 SVGIG (reference sequence). Trimming pared 0 bases from V and 5 bases from J, leaving 12 bases between. The CDR3 spans 14 residues. The chain's CDR3 is CAWSVPGARDTQYF. The CDR3 region has the DNA TGTGCCTGGAGTGTACCGGGGGCGCGAGATACGCAGTATTTT.

The CDR3 sequence is CASSPPNYGYTF. CDR3 nucleotide sequence: TGTGCCAGCAGCCCCCCTAACTATGGCTACACCTTC. This sequence joins TRBV28 and TRBJ1-2, with D unresolved. This CDR3 has 12 amino acids. Germline loops: CDR1 MDHEN, CDR2 SYDVKM. Trimming took off 6 bases at V and 0 bases at J, with 5 bases between the two ends.

This chain uses TRBV29-1 with TRBJ2-7; D possibly uses TRBD1 or TRBD2 (5 bases each). With 1 base removed from V and 7 bases from J, the gap between germline ends came to 11 bases. CDR1 SQVTM and CDR2 ANQGSEA come from the germline V gene. The CDR3 consists of 12 residues. The CDR3 region is CSVEGQGEEQYF. In DNA form, the CDR3 reads TGCAGCGTTGAAGGGCAGGGAGAAGAGCAGTACTTC.

The rearrangement links TRBV29-1 to TRBJ1-1; D is ambiguous. In germline, CDR1 is SQVTM, CDR2 ANQGSEA. V lost 6 bases and J lost 4, with 18 bases in between. The CDR3 extends over 14 amino acids. The CDR3 loop reads CSVAGSPAGTEAFF. DNA for the CDR3: TGCAGCGTCGCCGGATCGCCGGCTGGCACTGAAGCTTTCTTT.

The chain joins TRBV2 to TRBJ2-7, with D tentatively TRBD2 (6 bases). This CDR3 is 12 amino acids long. V dropped 9 bases and J dropped 2 bases, with 11 bases sitting between them. Germline V gives CDR1 SNHLY, CDR2 FYNNEI. The CDR3 reads CASWDFPYEQYF. CDR3 sequence (DNA): TGTGCCAGTTGGGACTTCCCCTACGAGCAGTACTTC.

This clone was counted once. The rearrangement uses TRBV30 and TRBJ2-5; no clear D gene. The V gene's germline CDR1 is GTSNPN and CDR2 SVGIG (reference sequence). The CDR3 consists of 12 residues. V was clipped by 2 bases and J by 3 bases, with 7 bases between them. The CDR3 region has the DNA TGTGCCTGGAGTCATGTAAAAGAGACCCAGTACTTC. This gives the protein CAWSHVKETQYF.

As to this clone: Distinct nucleotide sequences in the sample also encode this CDR3. The rearrangement uses TRBV30 and TRBJ2-6; no clear D. There are 12 residues in the CDR3. Trimming shortened V by 2 bases and J by 1 base, and 0 bases separated the two germline ends. Germline V gives CDR1 GTSNPN, CDR2 SVGIG (reference sequence). CDR3 in DNA: TGTGCCTGGAGTTCTGGGGCCAACGTCCTGACTTTC. It is translated as CAWSSGANVLTF.

The rearrangement joins TRBV7-2 to TRBJ2-7; 8 bases are a match to TRBD1. Germline assignment: CDR1 SGHTA and CDR2 FQGNSA. The CDR3 is made up of 15 amino acids. V was clipped by 6 bases and J by 5 bases; unmatched bases: 12. The CDR3 DNA reads TGTGCCAGCAGTCCTACCGGGACAGGTCAGAACGAGCAGTACTTC. Encoded protein: CASSPTGTGQNEQYF.

CDR3 nucleotides: TGTGCCAGCAGTGAATATGGACAGGAGCCGAATGAAAAACTGTTTTTT. Translated: CASSEYGQEPNEKLFF. The J gene is TRBJ1-4, the V gene TRBV25-1; 7 positions agree with TRBD1. This CDR3 region has 16 residues. J gave up 5 bases and V 0 bases, and 6 bases lay outside the gene matches. Germline lookup yields CDR1 MGHDK and CDR2 SYGVNS.

The CDR3 here is CASSQGQGRGYTF. CDR3 in DNA: TGTGCCAGCAGTCAGGGACAGGGTAGGGGCTACACCTTC. This sequence joins TRBV6-5 and TRBJ1-2, with 9 bases that match TRBD1. CDR3 length equals 13 residues. Germline V gene sequence: CDR1 MNHEY, CDR2 SVGAGI. Trimming cost V 5 bases and J 8 bases; bases outside gene matches: 6.

The chain has TRBV4-1 and TRBJ2-1, with D perhaps matching TRBD1 (6 bases). The CDR3 extends over 14 amino acids. V was cut by 4 bases and J by 12 bases, with 19 bases left in between. CDR1 is MGHRA and CDR2 is YSYEKL in the germline V gene. The CDR3 DNA sequence: TGCGCCAGCAGCCTCGCCCGTCAGGGGTCGGGGCAGTTCTTC. Its translation is CASSLARQGSGQFF.

With regard to this clone: The germline gene is not matched at one end of the junction; a read error may be the cause. The J gene is TRBJ1-1, the V gene TRBV30; 10 nucleotides line up with TRBD1. The germline gives CDR1 GTSNPN, CDR2 SVGIG (reference sequence). CDR3 length equals 14 residues. CDR3 loop: CAGRDRGRETEAFF. CDR3 in DNA: TGTGCCGGGAGGGACAGGGGCCGGGAAACTGAAGCTTTCTTT.

This clone appeared a few times. The genes are TRBV30 and TRBJ2-5; TRBD1 aligns across 7 bases. The CDR3 loop spans 15 amino acids. Germline CDR1 reads GTSNPN; CDR2 reads SVGIG (reference sequence). V trimming: 3 bases; J trimming: 2 bases; junction bases outside the gene matches: 9. The CDR3 DNA follows: TGTGCCTGGAGGGCTGGGGACAGACTACAAGAGACCCAGTACTTC. It encodes CAWRAGDRLQETQYF.

J is TRBJ2-3 and V is TRBV27, with D possibly TRBD1 on 6 matching bases. CDR3 size: 15 residues. Per the germline V gene, CDR1 is MNHEY and CDR2 is SMNVEV (reference sequence). V lost 8 bases to trimming and J lost 0 bases, with 15 bases between them. CDR3 sequence reads: CASANMGASTDTQYF. The CDR3 DNA follows: TGTGCCAGCGCAAATATGGGGGCCAGCACAGATACGCAGTATTTT.

The rearrangement joins TRBV30 to TRBJ1-2, with D perhaps matching TRBD1 (6 bases). Trimming shortened V by 1 base and J by 3 bases, and 12 bases separated the two germline ends. This CDR3 has 14 amino acids. CDR1 is GTSNPN, CDR2 SVGIG, per germline (reference sequence). CDR3 residues: CAWSADSTYYGYTF. The CDR3 bases are TGTGCCTGGAGTGCGGACAGTACTTACTATGGCTACACCTTC. The whole variable domain, filled in from reference TRBV30 and TRBJ1-2, reads SQTIHQWPATLVQPVGSPLSLECTVEGTSNPNLYWYRQAAGRGLQLLFYSVGIGQISSEVPQNLSASRPQDRQFILSSKKLLLSDSGFYLCAWSADSTYYGYTFGSGTRLTVV.

This clone was recorded a few times. The CDR3, as DNA: TGTGCCACCAGCCGATCCGGACAGGGCCCCCAGCATTTT. It codes for CATSRSGQGPQHF. This chain links TRBV15 with TRBJ1-5; 8 nucleotides line up with TRBD1. This CDR3 region has 13 residues. Germline V gene lookup returns CDR1 LNHNV and CDR2 YYDKDF (reference sequence). Losses at the gene ends were 5 bases for V and 10 bases for J; bases not matched to a gene: 7.

The chain recombines TRBV4-2 with TRBJ2-5; possibly TRBD1 or TRBD2 for D (5 bases each). Trimming took 4 bases from V and 4 from J, leaving 16 bases between them. Germline assignment: CDR1 LGHNA and CDR2 YNFKEQ. This CDR3 region has 15 residues. CDR3 residues: CASSPSAGTAETQYF. The CDR3 DNA sequence: TGTGCCAGCAGCCCTTCGGCCGGGACCGCAGAGACCCAGTACTTC.

The rearrangement uses TRBV29-1 and TRBJ2-7; D may correspond to TRBD1 or TRBD2 (6 bases each). Trimming removed 4 bases from V and 3 bases from J, with 16 bases in between. The CDR3 has 14 residues. Germline V gene data show CDR1 as SQVTM and CDR2 as ANQGSEA. The CDR3 nucleotides are TGCAGCGTTGCGCAAGTCGGGGGCCGCTACGAGCAGTACTTC. Its protein is CSVAQVGGRYEQYF.